Detailed here is one T cell receptor (beta chain). This CDR3 comprises 17 residues. Germline assignment: CDR1 MNHEY and CDR2 SMNVEV (reference sequence). Losses at the gene ends were 4 bases for V and 2 bases for J; bases not matched to a gene: 6. A single record per CDR3 protein comes from TCRdb applying MiXCR to the 5' RACE reads. This table holds just over 150,000 distinct CDR3 sequences, roughly 31% found once. This specimen belongs to a study of T-cell memory formation after mild COVID-19. Material for sequencing was PBMCs or a T cell subset sorted from them (not recorded which). The chain joins TRBV27 to TRBJ2-5, with 14 positions matching TRBD2. The TCR was taken from an adult woman who had mild COVID-19 (a few samples of this study predate the infection). Cell type and time point are not known. The CDR3 bases are TGTGCCAGCAGTTCCCCGGGACTAGCGGGAGAGCAAGAGACCCAGTACTTC. This codes for CASSSPGLAGEQETQYF.